The 2 T cell receptor beta chains given below trace back to one sample, sequenced in a study of tissue T cells after allogeneic stem cell transplantation (dated by TCRdb to between 2020 and 2023). The label giving this sample's time point can be read as: recipient (host-origin) PBMCs collected before allo-HCT. The method was the immunoSEQ multiplex PCR assay. Entries here come from immuneACCESS through TCRdb and include only in-frame sequences with V and J called. Some clones fail to appear in such tables; in the studies checked, an unresolved V gene covers under half of the shortfall, and the cause of the remainder is unknown. This sample is represented by several thousand clones; about three quarters of them were singletons. The ten largest make up about 5% of the sample. Sequencing was performed on blood, taken before transplantation. The receptors shown here come from a man aged 40 to 70 who later had graft-versus-host disease after an allogeneic stem cell transplant.

This clone was seen a handful of times. The CDR3 coding sequence is TGTGCCAGCGGCACCCCGGGGATGAATACGCAGTATTTT. It codes for CASGTPGMNTQYF. This chain joins TRBV14 and TRBJ2-3; the D gene is possibly TRBD2 (5 bases). CDR3 length: 13 amino acids. The V gene's germline CDR1 is SGHDN and CDR2 FVKESK. Trimming took 8 bases from V and 7 from J, leaving 16 bases between them.

Only a few counts were recorded for this clone. The rearrangement links TRBV5-1 to TRBJ1-6; 7 bases align to TRBD1. The V gene's germline CDR1 is SGHRS and CDR2 YFSETQ. The CDR3 has 14 residues. The J segment lost 6 bases and the V segment lost 3 bases, leaving 3 bases of the junction unmatched. The CDR3 coding sequence is TGCGCCAGCAGCTACGGACAGGCTAATTCACCCCTCCACTTT. The encoded protein is CASSYGQANSPLHF.